Below are 6 T cell receptor beta chains sequenced from a single sample in a study of blood T cell repertoires in COVID-19. TCRdb's copy holds only in-frame clones and misses some; the assay was immunoSEQ multiplex PCR. The sample has under 300,000 clones; more than 65% are singletons. Sequencing was performed on peripheral blood. Receptors were obtained from a middle-aged woman with active or convalescent COVID-19.

The chain employs TRBV2 and TRBJ1-1, with 9 bases matching TRBD1. Trimming removed 6 bases from V and 4 bases from J; junction bases left unmatched: 3. The CDR3 runs to 13 residues. Germline V gene lookup returns CDR1 SNHLY and CDR2 FYNNEI. The CDR3 here is CASRTGQGTEAFF. As DNA, the CDR3 is TGTGCCAGCAGGACGGGACAGGGCACTGAAGCTTTCTTT.

The chain joins TRBV19 to TRBJ1-5; no reliable D call. V was clipped by 3 bases and J by 4 bases, with 16 bases between them. CDR3 size: 16 residues. Looked up from germline, CDR1 is LNHDA and CDR2 is SQIVND (reference sequence). This CDR3 reads CASSILGTWANQPQHF. CDR3 DNA: TGTGCCAGTAGTATTCTCGGCACCTGGGCAAATCAGCCCCAGCATTTT. Combining the CDR3 with reference TRBV19 and TRBJ1-5 gives the whole variable domain DGGITQSPKYLFRKEGQNVTLSCEQNLNHDAMYWYRQDPGQGLRLIYYSQIVNDFQKGDIAEGYSVSREKKESFPLTVTSAQKNPTAFYLCASSILGTWANQPQHFGDGTRLSIL.

The chain combines TRBV28 with TRBJ2-7, with D possibly being TRBD1 (5 bases). V lost 2 bases and J 0 bases, leaving 20 bases between the germline ends. The CDR3 contains 18 residues. The V gene's germline CDR1 is MDHEN and CDR2 SYDVKM. The CDR3 spells CASSLRMGPTGSSYEQYV. The CDR3 DNA follows: TGTGCCAGCAGTTTAAGGATGGGCCCCACAGGAAGCTCCTACGAGCAGTACGTC.

The chain uses TRBV11-2 and TRBJ1-2, with 11 bases fitting TRBD1. The trim removed 4 bases at V and 4 bases at J, leaving 2 bases unmatched. From germline, CDR1 is SGHAT and CDR2 FQNNGV. CDR3 length: 14 residues. The CDR3 region is CASSWDRGVYGYTF. CDR3 nucleotide sequence: TGTGCCAGCAGCTGGGACAGGGGGGTCTATGGCTACACCTTC.

The V gene is TRBV6-1, the J gene TRBJ1-1, with D possibly matching TRBD1 (5 bases). The CDR3 extends over 12 amino acids. Germline CDR1 reads MNHNS; CDR2 reads SASEGT. Between the trimmed V and J ends, which lost 3 bases and 11 bases, there was a span of 13 bases. The CDR3 coding sequence is TGTGCCAGCAGTGATCCCAGGGTTGTGGCTTTCTTT. Translated: CASSDPRVVAFF.

The chain has TRBV6-2 or TRBV6-3 and TRBJ1-4, with 7 nucleotides matching TRBD1. V gave up 6 bases and J gave up 8 bases; unmatched junction bases: 15. CDR1 MNHEY and CDR2 SVGEGT come from the germline V gene. The CDR3 length is 16 residues. The DNA for the CDR3 is TGTGCCAGCAGCCCCCGAATATGGGACAGACCCGAAAAACTGTTTTTT. It translates to CASSPRIWDRPEKLFF.